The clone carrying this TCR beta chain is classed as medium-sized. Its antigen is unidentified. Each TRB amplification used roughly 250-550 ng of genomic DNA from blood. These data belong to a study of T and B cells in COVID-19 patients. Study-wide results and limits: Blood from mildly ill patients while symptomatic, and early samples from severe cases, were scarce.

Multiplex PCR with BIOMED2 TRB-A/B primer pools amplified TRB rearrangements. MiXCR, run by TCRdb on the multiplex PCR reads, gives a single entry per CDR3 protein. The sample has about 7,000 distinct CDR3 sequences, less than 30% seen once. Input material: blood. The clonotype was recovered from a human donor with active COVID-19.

CDR3 residues: CASSLRRQDPGAYEQYF. The CDR3 nucleotides read TGTGCCAGCAGCTTAAGGAGACAGGATCCTGGGGCCTACGAGCAGTACTTC. The chain has TRBV11-3 and TRBJ2-7, with a possible D match to TRBD1 (6 bases). This CDR3 is built from 17 residues. V dropped 2 bases and J dropped 2 bases, with 19 bases sitting between them. The germline CDR1 and CDR2 sequences are SGHNT and YENEEA.